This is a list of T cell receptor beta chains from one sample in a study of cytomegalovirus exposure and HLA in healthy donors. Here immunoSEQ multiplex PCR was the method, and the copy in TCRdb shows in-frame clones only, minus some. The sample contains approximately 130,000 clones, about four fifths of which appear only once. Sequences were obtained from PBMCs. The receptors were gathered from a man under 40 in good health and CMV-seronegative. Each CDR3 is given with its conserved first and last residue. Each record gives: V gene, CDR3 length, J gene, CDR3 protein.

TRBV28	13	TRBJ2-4	CASSLVLENIQYF
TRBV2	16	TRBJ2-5	CASSEMRGPEWETQYF
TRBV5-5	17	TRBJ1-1	CASSRTGDWWGNTEAFF
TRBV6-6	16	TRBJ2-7	CASSFRELAVSYEQYF
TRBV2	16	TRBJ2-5	CATTSGDGRRQETQYF
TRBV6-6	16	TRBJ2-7	CASTRGRGQMPYEQYF
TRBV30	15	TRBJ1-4	CAWGGWGATNEKLFF
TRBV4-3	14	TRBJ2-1	CASSRSGGANEQFF
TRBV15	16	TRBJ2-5	CATSRDWGGAGETQYF
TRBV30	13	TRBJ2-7	CAWSWGYPGEQYF
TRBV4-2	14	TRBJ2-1	CASSHASGNNEQFF
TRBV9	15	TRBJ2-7	CASSVVGLAGEEQYF
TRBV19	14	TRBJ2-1	CASSIGVTGNEQFF
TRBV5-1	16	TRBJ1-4	CASSLFAGQKNEKLFF
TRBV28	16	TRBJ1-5	CASSWTGTGTFLPQHF
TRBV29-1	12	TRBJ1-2	CSATGQNYGYTF
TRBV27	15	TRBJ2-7	CASSRQGQGRYEQYF
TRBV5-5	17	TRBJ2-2	CASTLTGSGRNTGELFF
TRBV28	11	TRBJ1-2	CASSPGGGYTF
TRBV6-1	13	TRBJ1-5	CASSTGVNQPQHF